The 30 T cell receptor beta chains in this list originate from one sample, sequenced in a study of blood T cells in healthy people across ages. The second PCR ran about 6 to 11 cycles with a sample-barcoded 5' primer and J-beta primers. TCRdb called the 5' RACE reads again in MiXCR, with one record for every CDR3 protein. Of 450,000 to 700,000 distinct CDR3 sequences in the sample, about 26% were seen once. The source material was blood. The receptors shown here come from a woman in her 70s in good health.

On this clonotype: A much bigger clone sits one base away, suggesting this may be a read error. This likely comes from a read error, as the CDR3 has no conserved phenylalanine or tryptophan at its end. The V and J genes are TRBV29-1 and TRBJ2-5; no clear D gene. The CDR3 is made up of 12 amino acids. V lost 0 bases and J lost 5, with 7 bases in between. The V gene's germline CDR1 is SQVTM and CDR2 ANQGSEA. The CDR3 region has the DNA TGCAGCGTTGAAGAATCGTCGGAGACCCAGTACCTC. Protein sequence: CSVEESSETQYL.

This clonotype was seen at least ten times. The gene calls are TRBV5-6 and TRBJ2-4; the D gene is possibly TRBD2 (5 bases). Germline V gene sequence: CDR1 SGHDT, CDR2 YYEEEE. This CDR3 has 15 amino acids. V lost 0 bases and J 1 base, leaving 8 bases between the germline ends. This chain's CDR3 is CASSLGRGAKNIQYF. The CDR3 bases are TGTGCCAGCAGCTTGGGACGAGGGGCCAAAAACATTCAGTACTTC.

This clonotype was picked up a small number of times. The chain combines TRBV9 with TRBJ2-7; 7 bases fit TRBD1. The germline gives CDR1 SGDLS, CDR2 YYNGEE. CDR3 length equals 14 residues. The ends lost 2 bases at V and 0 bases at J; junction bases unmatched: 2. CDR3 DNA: TGTGCCAGCAGCGTTACAGGGGCCTCCTACGAGCAGTACTTC. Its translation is CASSVTGASYEQYF.

CDR3 nucleotide sequence: TGCGCCAGCAGCGCCGGGGGGGCAAGCACAGATACGCAGTATTTT. This translates into CASSAGGASTDTQYF. The rearrangement links TRBV5-1 to TRBJ2-3, with 8 bases lining up with TRBD2. CDR3 size: 15 residues. V lost 4 bases and J lost 0; bases outside the gene matches: 4. Germline lookup yields CDR1 SGHRS and CDR2 YFSETQ.

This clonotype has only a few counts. The CDR3 protein is CASSYEGSVTDTQYF. CDR3 DNA sequence: TGTGCCAGCAGTTACGAGGGGTCGGTCACAGATACGCAGTATTTT. This sequence joins TRBV6-5 and TRBJ2-3, with D tentatively TRBD1 or TRBD2 (5 bases each). CDR3 length: 15 amino acids. The V and J ends lost 2 bases and 2 bases respectively, with 11 bases between them. Germline V gene data show CDR1 as MNHEY and CDR2 as SVGAGI.

The CDR3 sequence is CASSLAGQGRETQYF. The CDR3 DNA sequence: TGTGCCAGCAGCTTAGCGGGACAGGGGAGAGAGACCCAGTACTTC. V and J are TRBV7-9 and TRBJ2-1; TRBD1 aligns across 10 bases. The DNA end lines up better with TRBJ2-5; the J call may be wrong. Germline V CDR1 and CDR2: SEHNR, FQNEAQ (reference sequence). The CDR3 runs to 15 residues.

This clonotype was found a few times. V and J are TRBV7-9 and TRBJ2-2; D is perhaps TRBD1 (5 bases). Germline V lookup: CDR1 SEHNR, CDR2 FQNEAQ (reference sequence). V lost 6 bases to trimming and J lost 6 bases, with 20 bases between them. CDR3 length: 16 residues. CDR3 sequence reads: CASSPLLGQTPGELFF. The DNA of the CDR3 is TGTGCCAGCAGTCCTCTTTTGGGGCAGACCCCCGGGGAGCTGTTTTTT.

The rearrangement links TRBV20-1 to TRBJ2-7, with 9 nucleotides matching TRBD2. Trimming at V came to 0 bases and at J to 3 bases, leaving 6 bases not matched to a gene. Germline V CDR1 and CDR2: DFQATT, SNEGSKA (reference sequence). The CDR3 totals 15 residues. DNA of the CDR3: TGCAGTGCTAGAGATCCTAGCGGGGTACTCTACGAGCAGTACTTC. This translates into CSARDPSGVLYEQYF.

CDR3 DNA: TGTGCCAGCAGCGTAGGCGGGGGGAACAATGAGCAGTTCTTC. As protein: CASSVGGGNNEQFF. V is TRBV9 and J is TRBJ2-1, with 8 bases lining up with TRBD2. The CDR3 spans 14 residues. The J segment lost 5 bases and the V segment lost 0 bases, leaving 1 base of the junction unmatched. CDR1 and CDR2 from the germline V gene are SGDLS and YYNGEE.

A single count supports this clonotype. Here the CDR3 reads CASSGGDSTDTQYF. CDR3 nucleotide sequence: TGCGCCAGCAGCGGGGGGGACAGCACAGATACGCAGTATTTT. The rearrangement links TRBV5-1 to TRBJ2-3; TRBD2 agrees at 7 bases. Germline V gene sequence: CDR1 SGHRS, CDR2 YFSETQ. V lost 4 bases, J lost 0 bases, and 2 bases stayed unmatched. CDR3 size: 14 residues.

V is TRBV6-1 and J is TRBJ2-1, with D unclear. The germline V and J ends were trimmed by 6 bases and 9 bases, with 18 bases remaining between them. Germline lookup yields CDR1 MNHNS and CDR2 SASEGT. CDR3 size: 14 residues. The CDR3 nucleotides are TGTGCCAGCAGGGGGAACCAGAAAGGTGGTGAGCAGTTCTTC. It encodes CASRGNQKGGEQFF.

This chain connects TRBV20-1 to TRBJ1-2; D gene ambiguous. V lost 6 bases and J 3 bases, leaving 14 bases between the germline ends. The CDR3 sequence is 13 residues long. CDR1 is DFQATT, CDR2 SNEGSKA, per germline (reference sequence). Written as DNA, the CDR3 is TGCAGTGCCAGCACCCCCGCAGACTATGGCTACACCTTC. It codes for CSASTPADYGYTF.

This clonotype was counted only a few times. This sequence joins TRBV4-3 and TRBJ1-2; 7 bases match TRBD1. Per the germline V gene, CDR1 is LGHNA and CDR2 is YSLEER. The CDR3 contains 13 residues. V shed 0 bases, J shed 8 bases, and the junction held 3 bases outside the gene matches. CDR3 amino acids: CASSQERGRGYTF. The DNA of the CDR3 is TGCGCCAGCAGCCAAGAAAGGGGGCGAGGCTACACCTTC.

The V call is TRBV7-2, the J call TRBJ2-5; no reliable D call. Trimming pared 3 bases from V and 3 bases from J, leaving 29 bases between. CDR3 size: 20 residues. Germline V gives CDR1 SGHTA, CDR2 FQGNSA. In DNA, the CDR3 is TGTGCCAGCAGCTTCCCAGGCCCCGGCCCGTCGACAAGATTAAAAGAGACCCAGTACTTC. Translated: CASSFPGPGPSTRLKETQYF.

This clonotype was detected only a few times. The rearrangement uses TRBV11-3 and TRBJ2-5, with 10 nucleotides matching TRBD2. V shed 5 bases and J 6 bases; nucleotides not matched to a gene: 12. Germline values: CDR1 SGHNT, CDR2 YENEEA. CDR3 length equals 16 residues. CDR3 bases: TGTGCCAGCAGCCCAGAGGGCCTAGCGGGGGAGAAGACCCAGTACTTC. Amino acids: CASSPEGLAGEKTQYF. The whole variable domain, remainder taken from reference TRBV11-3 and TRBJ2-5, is EAGVVQSPRYKIIEKKQPVAFWCNPISGHNTLYWYLQNLGQGPELLIRYENEEAVDDSQLPKDRFSAERLKGVDSTLKIQPAELGDSAVYLCASSPEGLAGEKTQYFGPGTRLLVL.

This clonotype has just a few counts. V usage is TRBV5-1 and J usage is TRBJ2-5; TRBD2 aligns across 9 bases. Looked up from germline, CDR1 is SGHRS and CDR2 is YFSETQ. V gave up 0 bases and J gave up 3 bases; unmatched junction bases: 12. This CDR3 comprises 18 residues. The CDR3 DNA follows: TGCGCCAGCAGCTTGGGGCTAGCGGGAACCCCTAGCGAAGAGACCCAGTACTTC. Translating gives CASSLGLAGTPSEETQYF.

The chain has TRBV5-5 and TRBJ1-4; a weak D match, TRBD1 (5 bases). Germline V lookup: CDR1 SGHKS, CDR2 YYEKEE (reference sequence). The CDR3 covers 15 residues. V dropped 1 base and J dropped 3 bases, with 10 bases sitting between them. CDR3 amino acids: CASSLQGHPNEKLFF. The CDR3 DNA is TGTGCCAGCAGCTTGCAAGGACATCCTAATGAAAAACTGTTTTTT.

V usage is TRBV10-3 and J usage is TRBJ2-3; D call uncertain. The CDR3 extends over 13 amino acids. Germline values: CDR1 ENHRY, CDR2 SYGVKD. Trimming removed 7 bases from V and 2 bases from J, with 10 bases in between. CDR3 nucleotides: TGTGCCATCATGGAAGCCTCCACAGATACGCAGTATTTT. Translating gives CAIMEASTDTQYF.

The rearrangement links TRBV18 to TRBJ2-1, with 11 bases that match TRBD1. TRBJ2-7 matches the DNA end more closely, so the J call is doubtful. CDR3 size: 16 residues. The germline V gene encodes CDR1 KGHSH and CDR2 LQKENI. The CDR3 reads CASSFPTGTGGYEQYF. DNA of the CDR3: TGTGCCAGCTCATTCCCAACCGGGACAGGGGGCTACGAGCAGTACTTC.

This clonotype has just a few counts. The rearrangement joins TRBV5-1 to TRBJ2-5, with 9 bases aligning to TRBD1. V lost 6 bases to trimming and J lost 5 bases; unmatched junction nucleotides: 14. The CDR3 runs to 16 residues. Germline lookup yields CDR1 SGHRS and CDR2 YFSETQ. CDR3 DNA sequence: TGCGCCAGCACCCACCCCCTGGGACAGGGTAGGGAGACCCAGTACTTC. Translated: CASTHPLGQGRETQYF.

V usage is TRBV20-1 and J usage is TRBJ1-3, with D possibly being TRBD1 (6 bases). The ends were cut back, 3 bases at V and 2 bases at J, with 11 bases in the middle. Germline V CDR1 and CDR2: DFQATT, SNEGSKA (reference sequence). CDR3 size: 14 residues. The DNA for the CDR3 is TGCAGTGCTAGTTTAGGGGGGCCTGGAAACACCATATATTTT. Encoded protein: CSASLGGPGNTIYF.

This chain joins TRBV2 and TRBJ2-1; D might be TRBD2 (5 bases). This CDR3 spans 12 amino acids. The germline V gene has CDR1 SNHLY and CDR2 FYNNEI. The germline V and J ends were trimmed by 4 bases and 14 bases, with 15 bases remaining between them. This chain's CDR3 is CASSAGGRFKFF. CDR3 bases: TGTGCCAGCAGTGCCGGCGGGCGATTTAAGTTCTTC. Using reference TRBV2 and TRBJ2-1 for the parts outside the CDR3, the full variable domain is EPEVTQTPSHQVTQMGQEVILRCVPISNHLYFYWYRQILGQKVEFLVSFYNNEISEKSEIFDDQFSVERPDGSNFTLKIRSTKLEDSAMYFCASSAGGRFKFFGPGTRLTVL.

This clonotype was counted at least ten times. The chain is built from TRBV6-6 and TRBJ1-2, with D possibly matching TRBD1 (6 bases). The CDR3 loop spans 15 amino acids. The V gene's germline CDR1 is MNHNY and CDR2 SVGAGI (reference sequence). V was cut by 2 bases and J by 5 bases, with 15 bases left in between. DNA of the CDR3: TGTGCCAGCAGTTACGGCGGGGGGCCCCCATATGGCTACACCTTC. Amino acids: CASSYGGGPPYGYTF.

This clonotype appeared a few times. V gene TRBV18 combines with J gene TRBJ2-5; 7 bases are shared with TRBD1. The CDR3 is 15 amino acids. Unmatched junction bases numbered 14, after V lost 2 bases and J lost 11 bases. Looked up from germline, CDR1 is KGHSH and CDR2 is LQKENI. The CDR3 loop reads CASSPVTGTLGEQYF. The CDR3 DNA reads TGTGCCAGCTCACCAGTGACAGGGACCCTCGGGGAGCAGTACTTC.

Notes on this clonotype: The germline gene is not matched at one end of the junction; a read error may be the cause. Written as DNA, the CDR3 is TGCGCCAGCAGGGGTGGCACTGGAAACACCATGTATTTT. Translated: CASRGGTGNTMYF. The chain uses TRBV5-1 and TRBJ1-3; D uncertain. The CDR3 consists of 13 residues. Germline V lookup: CDR1 SGHRS, CDR2 YFSETQ.

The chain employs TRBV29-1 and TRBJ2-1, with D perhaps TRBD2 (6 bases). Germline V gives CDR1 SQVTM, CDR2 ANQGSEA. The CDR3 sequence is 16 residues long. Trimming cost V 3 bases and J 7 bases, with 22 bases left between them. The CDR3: CSVDPGLSPIGNEQFF. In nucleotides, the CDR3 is TGCAGCGTTGATCCGGGACTCTCCCCGATTGGGAATGAGCAGTTCTTC.

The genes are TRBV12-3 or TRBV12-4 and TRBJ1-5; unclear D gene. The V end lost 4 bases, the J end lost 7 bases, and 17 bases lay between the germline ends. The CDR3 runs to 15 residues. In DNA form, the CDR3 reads TGTGCCAGCAGTTCCCGAGGTACTCTCTTGCAGCCCCAGCATTTT. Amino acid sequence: CASSSRGTLLQPQHF.

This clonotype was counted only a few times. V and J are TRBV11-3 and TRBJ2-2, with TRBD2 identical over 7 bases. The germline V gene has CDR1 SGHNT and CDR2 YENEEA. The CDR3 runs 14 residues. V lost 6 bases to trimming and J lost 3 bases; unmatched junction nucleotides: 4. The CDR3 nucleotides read TGTGCCAGCAGACCGGGACTATACACCGGGGAGCTGTTTTTT. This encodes CASRPGLYTGELFF.

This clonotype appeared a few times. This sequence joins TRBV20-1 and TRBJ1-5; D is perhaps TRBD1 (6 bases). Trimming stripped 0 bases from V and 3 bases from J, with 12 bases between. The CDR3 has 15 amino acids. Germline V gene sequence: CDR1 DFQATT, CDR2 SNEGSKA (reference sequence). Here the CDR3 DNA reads TGCAGTGCTAGAGATTTACAGGGAGCCAATCAGCCCCAGCATTTT. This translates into CSARDLQGANQPQHF.

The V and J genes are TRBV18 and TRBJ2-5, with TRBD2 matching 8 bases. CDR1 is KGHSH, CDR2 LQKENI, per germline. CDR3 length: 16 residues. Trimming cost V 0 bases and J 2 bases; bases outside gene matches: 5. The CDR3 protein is CASSPPSRGGQETQYF. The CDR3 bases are TGTGCCAGCTCACCACCGAGCCGGGGGGGACAAGAGACCCAGTACTTC.